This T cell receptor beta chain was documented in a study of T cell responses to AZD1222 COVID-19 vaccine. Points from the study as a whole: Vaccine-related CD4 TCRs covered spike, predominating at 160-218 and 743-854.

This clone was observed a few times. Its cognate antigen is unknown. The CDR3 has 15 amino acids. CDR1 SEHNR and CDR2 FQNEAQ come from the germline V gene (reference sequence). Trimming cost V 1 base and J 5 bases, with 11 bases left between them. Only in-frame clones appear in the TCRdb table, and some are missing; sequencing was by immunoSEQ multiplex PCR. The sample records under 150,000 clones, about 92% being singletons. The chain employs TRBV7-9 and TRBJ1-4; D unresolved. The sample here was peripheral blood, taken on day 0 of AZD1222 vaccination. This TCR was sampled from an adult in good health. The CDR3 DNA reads TGTGCCAGCAGCTTAGACAGAGGAGACAATGAAAAACTGTTTTTT. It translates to CASSLDRGDNEKLFF.